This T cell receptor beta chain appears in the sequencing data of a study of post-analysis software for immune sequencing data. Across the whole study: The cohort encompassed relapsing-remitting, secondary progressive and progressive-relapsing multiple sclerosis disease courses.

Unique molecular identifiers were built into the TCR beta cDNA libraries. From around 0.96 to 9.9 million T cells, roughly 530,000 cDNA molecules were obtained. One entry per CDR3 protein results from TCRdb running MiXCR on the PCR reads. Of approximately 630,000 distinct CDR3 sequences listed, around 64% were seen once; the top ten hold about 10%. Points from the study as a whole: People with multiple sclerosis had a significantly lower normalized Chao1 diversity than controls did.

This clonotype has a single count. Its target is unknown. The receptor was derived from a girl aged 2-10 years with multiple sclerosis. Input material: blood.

CDR3 sequence (DNA): TGTGCCAGCAAGGGGGGGTGTAGCGGAGGTCAAGAGACCCAGTACTTC. This sequence encodes CASKGGCSGGQETQYF. V usage is TRBV5-6 and J usage is TRBJ2-5; possibly TRBD2 for D (7 bases). The CDR3 extends over 16 amino acids. Germline V gives CDR1 SGHDT, CDR2 YYEEEE. With 6 bases removed from V and 2 bases from J, the gap between germline ends came to 20 bases.